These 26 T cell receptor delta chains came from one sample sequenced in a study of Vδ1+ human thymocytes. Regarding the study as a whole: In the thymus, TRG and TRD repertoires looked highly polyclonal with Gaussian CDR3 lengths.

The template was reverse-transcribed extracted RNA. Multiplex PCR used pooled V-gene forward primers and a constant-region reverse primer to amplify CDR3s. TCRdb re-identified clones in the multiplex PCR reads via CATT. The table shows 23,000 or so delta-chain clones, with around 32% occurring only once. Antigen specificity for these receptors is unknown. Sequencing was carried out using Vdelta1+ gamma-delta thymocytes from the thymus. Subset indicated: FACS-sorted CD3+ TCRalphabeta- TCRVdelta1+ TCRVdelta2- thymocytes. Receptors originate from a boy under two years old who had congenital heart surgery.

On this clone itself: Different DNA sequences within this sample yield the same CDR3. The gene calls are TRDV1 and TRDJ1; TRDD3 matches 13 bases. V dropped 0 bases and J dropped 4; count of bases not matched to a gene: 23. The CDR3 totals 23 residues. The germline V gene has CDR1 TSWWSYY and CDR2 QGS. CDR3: CALGELVILPTLLGDTRGDKLIF. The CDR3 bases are TGTGCTCTTGGGGAACTAGTGATCCTACCGACTTTACTGGGGGATACGCGGGGCGATAAACTCATCTTT.

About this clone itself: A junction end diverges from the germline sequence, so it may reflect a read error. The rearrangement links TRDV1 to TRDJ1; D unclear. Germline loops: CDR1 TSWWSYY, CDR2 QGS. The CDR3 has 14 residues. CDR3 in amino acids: CALGERPTFDQLIF. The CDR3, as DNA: TGTGCTCTTGGGGAACGGCCCACTTTCGATCAACTCATCTTT.

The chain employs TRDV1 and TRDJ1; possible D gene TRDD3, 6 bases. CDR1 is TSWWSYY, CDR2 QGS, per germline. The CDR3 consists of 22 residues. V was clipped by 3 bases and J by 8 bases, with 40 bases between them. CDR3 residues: CALGDSDSRQPRHVLGATKLIF. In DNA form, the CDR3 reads TGTGCTCTTGGGGACTCCGACTCCCGACAACCGAGACACGTACTGGGAGCGACAAAACTCATCTTT.

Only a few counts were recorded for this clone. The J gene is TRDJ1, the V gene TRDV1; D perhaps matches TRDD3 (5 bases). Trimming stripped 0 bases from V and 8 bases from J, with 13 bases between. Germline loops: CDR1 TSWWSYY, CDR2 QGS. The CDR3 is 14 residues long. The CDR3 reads CALGELWGPSKLIF. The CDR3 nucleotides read TGTGCTCTTGGGGAACTTTGGGGTCCCTCCAAACTCATCTTT.

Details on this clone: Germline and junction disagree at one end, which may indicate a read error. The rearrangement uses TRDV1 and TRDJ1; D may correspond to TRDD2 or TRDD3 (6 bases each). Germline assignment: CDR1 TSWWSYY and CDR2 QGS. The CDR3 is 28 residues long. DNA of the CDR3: TGTGCTCTTGGGGAACTAATGCCCTCCTACCACCCTCTAGGTGTCAAGATACGCGTCCCGGTCGGGACCGATAAACCCATCTTT. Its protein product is CALGELMPSYHPLGVKIRVPVGTDKPIF.

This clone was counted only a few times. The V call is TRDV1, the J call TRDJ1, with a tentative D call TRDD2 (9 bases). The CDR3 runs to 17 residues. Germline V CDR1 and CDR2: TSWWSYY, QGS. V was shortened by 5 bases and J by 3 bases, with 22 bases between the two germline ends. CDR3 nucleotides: TGTGCTCTTGGGTTGCCTTCCTACTGGGATACGCCCGATAAACTCATCTTT. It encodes CALGLPSYWDTPDKLIF.

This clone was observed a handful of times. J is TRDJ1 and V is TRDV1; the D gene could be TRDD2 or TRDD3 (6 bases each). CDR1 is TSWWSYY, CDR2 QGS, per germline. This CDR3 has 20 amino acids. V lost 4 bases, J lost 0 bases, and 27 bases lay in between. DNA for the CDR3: TGTGCTCTTGGGGCCCTCCTACCTCCTCGGGGGAAACAGTACACCGATAAACTCATCTTT. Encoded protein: CALGALLPPRGKQYTDKLIF.

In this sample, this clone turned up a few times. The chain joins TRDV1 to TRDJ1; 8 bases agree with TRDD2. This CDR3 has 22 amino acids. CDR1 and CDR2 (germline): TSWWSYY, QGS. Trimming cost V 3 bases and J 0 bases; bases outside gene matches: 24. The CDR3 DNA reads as TGTGCTCTTGGGGACGTCCCCCGGCTTCCTACTCGACATGGAGAGTACACCGATAAACTCATCTTT. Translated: CALGDVPRLPTRHGEYTDKLIF.

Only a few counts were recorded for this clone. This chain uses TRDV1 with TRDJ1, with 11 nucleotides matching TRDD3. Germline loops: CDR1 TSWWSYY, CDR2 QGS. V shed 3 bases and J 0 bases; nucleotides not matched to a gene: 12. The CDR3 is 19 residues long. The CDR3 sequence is CALGDLVVGDTHYTDKLIF. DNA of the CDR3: TGTGCTCTTGGGGACCTAGTGGTGGGGGATACGCATTACACCGATAAACTCATCTTT.

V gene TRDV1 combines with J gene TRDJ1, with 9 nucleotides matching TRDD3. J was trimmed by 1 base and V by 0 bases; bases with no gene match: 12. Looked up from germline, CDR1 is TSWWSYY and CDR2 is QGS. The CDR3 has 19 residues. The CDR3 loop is CALGELPLLGEGGTDKLIF. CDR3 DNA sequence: TGTGCTCTTGGGGAACTCCCCCTACTGGGGGAGGGAGGCACCGATAAACTCATCTTT.

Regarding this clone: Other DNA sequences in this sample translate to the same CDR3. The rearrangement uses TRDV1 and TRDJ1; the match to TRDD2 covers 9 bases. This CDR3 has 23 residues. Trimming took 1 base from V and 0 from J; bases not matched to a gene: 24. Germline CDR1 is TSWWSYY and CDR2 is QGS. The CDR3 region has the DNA TGTGCTCTTGGGGAACCACCTTCCTACGTCGTGGGATGGGAAGGGACATACACCGATAAACTCATCTTT. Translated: CALGEPPSYVVGWEGTYTDKLIF.

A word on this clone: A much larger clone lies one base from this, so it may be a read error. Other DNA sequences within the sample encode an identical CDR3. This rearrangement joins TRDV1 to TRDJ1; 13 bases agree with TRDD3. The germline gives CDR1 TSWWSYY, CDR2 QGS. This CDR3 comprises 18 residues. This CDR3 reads CALGPPSYWGIRTDKLIF. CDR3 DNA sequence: TGTGCTCTTGGGCCGCCTTCCTACTGGGGGATACGGACCGATAAACTCATCTTC.

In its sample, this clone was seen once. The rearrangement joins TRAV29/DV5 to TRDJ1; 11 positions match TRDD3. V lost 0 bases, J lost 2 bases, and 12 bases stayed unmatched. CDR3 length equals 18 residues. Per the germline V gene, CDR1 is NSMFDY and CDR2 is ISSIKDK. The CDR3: CAASARGWGIRRTDKLIF. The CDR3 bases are TGTGCAGCAAGCGCGCGGGGTTGGGGGATACGACGGACCGATAAACTCATCTTT.

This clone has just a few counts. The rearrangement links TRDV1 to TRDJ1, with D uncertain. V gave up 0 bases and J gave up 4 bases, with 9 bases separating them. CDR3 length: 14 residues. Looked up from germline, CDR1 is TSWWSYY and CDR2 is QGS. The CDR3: CALGELSSIDKLIF. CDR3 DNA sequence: TGTGCTCTTGGGGAACTTTCAAGTATCGATAAACTCATCTTT.

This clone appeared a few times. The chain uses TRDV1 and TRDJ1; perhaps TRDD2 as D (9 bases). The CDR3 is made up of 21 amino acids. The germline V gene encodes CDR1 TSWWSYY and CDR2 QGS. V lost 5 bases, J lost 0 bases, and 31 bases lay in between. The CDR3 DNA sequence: TGTGCTCTTGGGCAAGGCCTTCCTACATCGGTGGGGGATTGCAACACCGATAAACTCATCTTT. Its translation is CALGQGLPTSVGDCNTDKLIF.

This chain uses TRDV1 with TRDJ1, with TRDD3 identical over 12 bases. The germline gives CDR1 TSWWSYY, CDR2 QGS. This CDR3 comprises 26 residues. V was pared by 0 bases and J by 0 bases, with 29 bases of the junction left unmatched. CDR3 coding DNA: TGTGCTCTTGGGGAACTTCACCCACCTGGGGGATACGCGTTGGGATTAAGGGAACAATACACCGATAAACTCATCTTT. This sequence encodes CALGELHPPGGYALGLREQYTDKLIF.

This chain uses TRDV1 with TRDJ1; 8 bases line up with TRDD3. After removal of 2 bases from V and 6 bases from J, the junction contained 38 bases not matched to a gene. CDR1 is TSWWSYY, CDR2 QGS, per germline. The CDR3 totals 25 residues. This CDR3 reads CALGEVYPEEPFPRTGGPRENKLIF. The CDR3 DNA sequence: TGTGCTCTTGGGGAAGTTTATCCCGAGGAACCCTTCCCTCGTACTGGGGGCCCCAGGGAGAATAAACTCATCTTT.

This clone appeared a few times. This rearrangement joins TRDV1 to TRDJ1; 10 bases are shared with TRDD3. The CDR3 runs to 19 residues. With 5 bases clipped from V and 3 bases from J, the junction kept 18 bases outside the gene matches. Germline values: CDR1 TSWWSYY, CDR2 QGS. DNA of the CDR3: TGTGCTCTTGGGTGGTCCTACTGGGGGATGTTGGCCGCCGCCGATAAACTCATCTTT. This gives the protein CALGWSYWGMLAAADKLIF.

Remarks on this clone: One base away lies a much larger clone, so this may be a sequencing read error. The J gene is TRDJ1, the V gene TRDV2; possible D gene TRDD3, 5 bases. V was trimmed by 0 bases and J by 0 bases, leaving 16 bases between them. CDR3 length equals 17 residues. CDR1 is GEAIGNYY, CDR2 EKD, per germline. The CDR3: CACDTRWDLQYTDKLIF. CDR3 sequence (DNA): TGTGCCTGTGACACCAGGTGGGATCTCCAGTACACCGATAAACTCATCTTT.

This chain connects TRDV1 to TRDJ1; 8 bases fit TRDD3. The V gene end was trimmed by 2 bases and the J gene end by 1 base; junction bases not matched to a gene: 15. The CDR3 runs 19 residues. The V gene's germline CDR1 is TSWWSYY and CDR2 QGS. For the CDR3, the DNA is TGTGCTCTTGGGGAAGGGGTCTGTGGGATACGGCGTCGCACCGATAAACTCATCTTT. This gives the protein CALGEGVCGIRRRTDKLIF.

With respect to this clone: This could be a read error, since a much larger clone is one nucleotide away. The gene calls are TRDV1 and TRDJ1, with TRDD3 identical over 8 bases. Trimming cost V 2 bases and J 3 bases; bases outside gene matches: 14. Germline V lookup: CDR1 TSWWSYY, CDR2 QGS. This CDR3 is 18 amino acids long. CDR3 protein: CALGEYRLGIPYSDKLIF. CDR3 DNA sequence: TGTGCTCTTGGGGAATATCGTCTGGGGATACCTTACTCCGATAAACTCATCTTT.

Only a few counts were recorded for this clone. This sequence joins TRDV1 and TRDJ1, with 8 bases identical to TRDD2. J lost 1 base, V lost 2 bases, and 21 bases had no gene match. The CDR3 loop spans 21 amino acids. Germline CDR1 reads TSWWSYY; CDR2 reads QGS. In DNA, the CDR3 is TGTGCTCTTGGGGAAGAGGTCTTCCTACACCCTTGGGGCCCTTCCACCGATAAACTCATCTTT. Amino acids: CALGEEVFLHPWGPSTDKLIF.

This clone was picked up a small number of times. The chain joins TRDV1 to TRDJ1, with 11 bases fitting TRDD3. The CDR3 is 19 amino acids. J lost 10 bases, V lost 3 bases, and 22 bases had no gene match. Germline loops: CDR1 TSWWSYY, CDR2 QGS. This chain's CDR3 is CALGDVPTSPLLGDKRLIF. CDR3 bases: TGTGCTCTTGGGGATGTTCCTACGTCCCCTTTACTGGGGGATAAGAGACTCATCTTT.

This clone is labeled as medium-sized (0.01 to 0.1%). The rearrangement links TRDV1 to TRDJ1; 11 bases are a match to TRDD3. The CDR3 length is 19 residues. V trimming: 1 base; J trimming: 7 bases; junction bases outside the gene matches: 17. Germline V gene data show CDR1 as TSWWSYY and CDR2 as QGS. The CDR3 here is CALGERRWWGIRVWSKLIF. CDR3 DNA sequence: TGTGCTCTTGGGGAACGCCGGTGGTGGGGGATACGCGTCTGGAGTAAACTCATCTTT.

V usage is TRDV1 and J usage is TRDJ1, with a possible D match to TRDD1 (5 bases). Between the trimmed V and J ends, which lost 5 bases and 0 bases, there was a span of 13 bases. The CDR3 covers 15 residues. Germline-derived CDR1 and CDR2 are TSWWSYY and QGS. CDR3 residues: CALGRKFPDTDKLIF. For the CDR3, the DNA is TGTGCTCTTGGGCGGAAATTCCCCGACACCGATAAACTCATCTTT.

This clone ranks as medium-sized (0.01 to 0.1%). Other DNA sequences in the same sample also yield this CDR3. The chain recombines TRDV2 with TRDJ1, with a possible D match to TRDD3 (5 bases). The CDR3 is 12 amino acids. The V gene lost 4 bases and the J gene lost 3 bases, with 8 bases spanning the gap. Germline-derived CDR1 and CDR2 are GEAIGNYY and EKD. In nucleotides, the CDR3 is TGTGCCTGTGAAAGGGGACCCGATAAACTCATCTTT. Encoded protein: CACERGPDKLIF.